This entry lists 24 T cell receptor beta chains sequenced from one sample in a study of graft-versus-host responses after intestinal transplantation. Antigen specificity for these receptors is unknown. Here immunoSEQ multiplex PCR was the method, and the copy in TCRdb shows in-frame clones only, minus some. The repertoire holds 85,000 to 110,000 clones, over 85% seen once, with 1% to 1.5% in the top ten. The material was unstimulated CD8+ T cells sorted from spleen or lymph node cells, obtained before intestinal transplant. Source of these receptors: a human donor who received an intestinal transplant.

The chain is built from TRBV7-2 and TRBJ1-6; D unclear. The CDR3 has 17 residues. Germline V gene lookup returns CDR1 SGHTA and CDR2 FQGNSA. V lost 2 bases, J lost 2 bases, and 13 bases lay in between. Written as DNA, the CDR3 is TGTGCCAGCAGCTTAAGGGAGCAGGCTACCTATAATTCACCCCTCCACTTT. It specifies CASSLREQATYNSPLHF.

V and J are TRBV11-2 and TRBJ2-3; 10 nucleotides match TRBD2. Per the germline V gene, CDR1 is SGHAT and CDR2 is FQNNGV. The CDR3 is made up of 15 amino acids. The V gene end was trimmed by 5 bases and the J gene end by 0 bases; junction bases not matched to a gene: 2. In nucleotides, the CDR3 is TGTGCCAGCAGCCTTAGCGGGGGGAGCACAGATACGCAGTATTTT. Translated: CASSLSGGSTDTQYF.

The chain employs TRBV9 and TRBJ2-7, with 8 nucleotides matching TRBD1. V shed 1 base, J shed 4 bases, and the junction held 10 bases outside the gene matches. The germline V gene encodes CDR1 SGDLS and CDR2 YYNGEE. The CDR3 loop spans 16 amino acids. The CDR3 sequence: CASSVTSSRDRYEQYF. DNA for the CDR3: TGTGCCAGCAGCGTAACTAGCAGCCGGGACAGGTACGAGCAGTACTTC.

This rearrangement joins TRBV4-1 to TRBJ1-6; maybe TRBD1 (5 bases). V was pared by 0 bases and J by 10 bases, with 16 bases between. This CDR3 is 16 amino acids long. Germline values: CDR1 MGHRA, CDR2 YSYEKL. The CDR3 is CASSQDGTGVPSPLHF. In DNA form, the CDR3 reads TGCGCCAGCAGCCAAGATGGCACAGGAGTTCCCTCACCCCTCCACTTT.

The rearrangement links TRBV9 to TRBJ1-2; possibly TRBD1 for D (5 bases). With 1 base removed from V and 5 bases from J, the gap between germline ends came to 12 bases. Germline CDR1 is SGDLS and CDR2 is YYNGEE. The CDR3 covers 14 residues. The CDR3 sequence: CASSVFGRGYGYTF. The DNA of the CDR3 is TGTGCCAGCAGCGTATTCGGGAGGGGATATGGCTACACCTTC.

The chain carries TRBV16 and TRBJ1-1, with D hard to call. Germline V gene lookup returns CDR1 KGHSY and CDR2 FQNENV. The CDR3 contains 14 residues. Trimming removed 3 bases from V and 0 bases from J, with 8 bases in between. The CDR3 region is CASSQGLMNTEAFF. As DNA, the CDR3 is TGTGCCAGCAGCCAGGGCCTGATGAACACTGAAGCTTTCTTT.

This chain joins TRBV10-2 and TRBJ2-3; tentative D call: TRBD1 (6 bases). Trimming took off 4 bases at V and 2 bases at J, with 13 bases between the two ends. The CDR3 is 15 residues long. Germline loops: CDR1 WSHSY, CDR2 SAAADI. The CDR3 is CASSVGTILTDTQYF. The CDR3 region has the DNA TGCGCCAGCAGTGTAGGGACAATTCTCACAGATACGCAGTATTTT.

This sequence joins TRBV15 and TRBJ2-4; 10 bases fit TRBD1. Germline loops: CDR1 LNHNV, CDR2 YYDKDF (reference sequence). The CDR3 contains 14 residues. The V and J ends lost 2 bases and 12 bases, in that order; junction bases with no gene match: 7. CDR3 residues: CATSRSGTGAPQYF. The CDR3 DNA is TGTGCCACCAGCAGATCCGGGACAGGGGCACCTCAGTACTTC.

The chain recombines TRBV5-8 with TRBJ2-1; TRBD2 matches at 10 bases. The CDR3 consists of 15 residues. V lost 9 bases and J lost 6; bases outside the gene matches: 12. Germline V gives CDR1 SGHTS, CDR2 YDEGEE. The DNA for the CDR3 is TGTGCCAACGATCCGAGCGGGGGGGAAAGCAATGAGCAGTTCTTC. Its translation is CANDPSGGESNEQFF.

The chain combines TRBV9 with TRBJ2-1, with no clear D. V gave up 0 bases and J gave up 7 bases, with 8 bases separating them. CDR1 is SGDLS and CDR2 is YYNGEE in the germline V gene. The CDR3 has 13 residues. The CDR3 sequence: CASSVVPENEQFF. The CDR3 DNA follows: TGTGCCAGCAGCGTAGTCCCAGAAAATGAGCAGTTCTTC.

The V gene is TRBV4-2, the J gene TRBJ1-3; 8 nucleotides agree with TRBD1. In germline, CDR1 is LGHNA, CDR2 YNFKEQ. The CDR3 covers 15 residues. V gave up 0 bases and J gave up 2 bases; unmatched junction bases: 0. CDR3 loop: CASSQETGAGNTIYF. The CDR3 nucleotides read TGTGCCAGCAGCCAAGAGACAGGGGCTGGAAACACCATATATTTT.

CDR3 sequence: CASSEWDLAKNIQYF. DNA of the CDR3: TGTGCCAGCAGTGAATGGGACCTAGCCAAAAACATTCAGTACTTC. V gene TRBV6-1 combines with J gene TRBJ2-4; tentatively, D is TRBD1 or TRBD2 (5 bases each). V lost 2 bases and J lost 0, with 8 bases in between. The germline V gene encodes CDR1 MNHNS and CDR2 SASEGT. CDR3 length equals 15 residues.

The J gene is TRBJ1-6, the V gene TRBV9, with D unclear. Trimming cost V 3 bases and J 6 bases, with 10 bases left between them. CDR3 size: 14 residues. In germline, CDR1 is SGDLS, CDR2 YYNGEE. CDR3 loop: CASSDQSSNSPLHF. The CDR3 bases are TGTGCCAGCAGCGACCAGAGCTCTAATTCACCCCTCCACTTT.

V and J are TRBV10-2 and TRBJ2-2; 9 positions agree with TRBD1. The junction had 4 bases not matched to a gene; V was cut back by 8 bases and J by 0 bases. Looked up from germline, CDR1 is WSHSY and CDR2 is SAAADI. The CDR3 spans 15 residues. The CDR3 sequence is CASSTGGSNTGELFF. Here the CDR3 DNA reads TGCGCCAGCTCGACAGGGGGTTCGAACACCGGGGAGCTGTTTTTT.

The genes are TRBV6-6 and TRBJ2-3, with D unclear. Trimming left V 2 bases short and J 4 bases short, with 16 bases between. CDR1 and CDR2 (germline): MNHNY, SVGAGI (reference sequence). The CDR3 is 16 amino acids. CDR3 in DNA: TGTGCCAGCAGTTACCTTACGTATGGGGTATCAGATACGCAGTATTTT. Its translation: CASSYLTYGVSDTQYF.

V gene TRBV6-5 combines with J gene TRBJ2-1; no firm D call. Trimming took 6 bases from V and 0 from J, leaving 12 bases between them. The germline V gene has CDR1 MNHEY and CDR2 SVGAGI. The CDR3 is 15 residues long. The CDR3 DNA reads TGTGCCAGCAGCCCAATTTTAACCTCCTACAATGAGCAGTTCTTC. Translating it yields CASSPILTSYNEQFF.

In nucleotides, the CDR3 is TGTGCCACCAGCAGAGTCACAGGGTTGTATGAAAAACTGTTTTTT. This sequence encodes CATSRVTGLYEKLFF. The chain has TRBV15 and TRBJ1-4; TRBD1 might be the D (6 bases). Trimming removed 1 base at V and 6 bases at J, with 12 bases between. From germline, CDR1 is LNHNV and CDR2 YYDKDF (reference sequence). The CDR3 consists of 15 residues.

The gene calls are TRBV27 and TRBJ2-5, with D hard to call. The V end was cut by 1 base, the J end by 5 bases, with 8 bases between. The CDR3 has 13 residues. CDR1 and CDR2 (germline): MNHEY, SMNVEV (reference sequence). DNA for the CDR3: TGTGCCAGCAGTTTATGGTTTGGGGAGACCCAGTACTTC. Residues: CASSLWFGETQYF.

The chain carries TRBV4-1 and TRBJ1-2, with unresolved D. Trimming stripped 3 bases from V and 4 bases from J, with 18 bases between. CDR3 length: 16 amino acids. Germline-derived CDR1 and CDR2 are MGHRA and YSYEKL. Written as DNA, the CDR3 is TGCGCCAGCAGCCAGGGCAACGAGGATCCGTTCTATGGCTACACCTTC. Translating it yields CASSQGNEDPFYGYTF.

This clone was recorded once. The chain is built from TRBV7-9 and TRBJ1-2, with TRBD1 matching over 8 bases. Germline V lookup: CDR1 SEHNR, CDR2 FQNEAQ (reference sequence). J was trimmed by 6 bases and V by 4 bases; bases with no gene match: 10. This CDR3 comprises 15 residues. The CDR3 spells CASSSGTGRVDGYTF. CDR3 coding DNA: TGTGCCAGCAGCTCAGGGACAGGAAGGGTAGATGGCTACACCTTC.

V is TRBV7-9 and J is TRBJ2-7; the D is unclear. The V gene lost 5 bases and the J gene lost 4 bases, with 12 bases spanning the gap. Germline lookup yields CDR1 SEHNR and CDR2 FQNEAQ (reference sequence). The length of the CDR3 is 13 residues. The CDR3: CASSPITAYEQYF. As DNA, the CDR3 is TGTGCCAGCAGCCCCATTACGGCGTACGAGCAGTACTTC. Filled out from reference TRBV7-9 and TRBJ2-7, the complete variable domain reads DTGVSQNPRHKITKRGQNVTFRCDPISEHNRLYWYRQTLGQGPEFLTYFQNEAQLEKSRLLSDRFSAERPKGSFSTLEIQRTEQGDSAMYLCASSPITAYEQYFGPGTRLTVT.

The V gene is TRBV27, the J gene TRBJ1-2, with D hard to call. Trimming removed 0 bases from V and 2 bases from J, with 7 bases in between. This CDR3 is built from 14 residues. In germline, CDR1 is MNHEY, CDR2 SMNVEV (reference sequence). CDR3 bases: TGTGCCAGCAGTTTATCAGGGAGGAACTATGGCTACACCTTC. Amino acid sequence: CASSLSGRNYGYTF.

The V gene is TRBV6-6, the J gene TRBJ1-2, with a tentative D call TRBD1 (5 bases). CDR1 and CDR2 (germline): MNHNY, SVGAGI (reference sequence). V was pared by 6 bases and J by 0 bases, with 14 bases between. The length of the CDR3 is 15 residues. The CDR3 sequence: CASSHDSFANYGYTF. The CDR3 region has the DNA TGTGCCAGCAGCCATGACAGCTTCGCTAACTATGGCTACACCTTC.

The gene calls are TRBV19 and TRBJ1-5; possibly TRBD1 for D (6 bases). This CDR3 is 16 amino acids long. Germline V lookup: CDR1 LNHDA, CDR2 SQIVND (reference sequence). V lost 2 bases and J 5 bases, leaving 16 bases between the germline ends. The CDR3 DNA is TGTGCCAGTAGTATATGGGACAATTTAGGTGATCAGCCCCAGCATTTT. It codes for CASSIWDNLGDQPQHF.